The 9 T cell receptor beta chains listed next were all sequenced from one sample in a study of OX40 agonist ivuxolimab in advanced cancers. Assay: immunoSEQ multiplex PCR; the TCRdb copy retains only in-frame clones and omits some. The repertoire has tens of thousands of clones, roughly 85% of them found once; the top ten carry about 15%. Sequenced material: CD4+ or CD8+ T cells sorted from blood, taken in a trial of the OX40 agonist ivuxolimab. These receptors came from an adult with an advanced solid tumor such as melanoma, head and neck, liver or kidney cancer.

Only a few counts were recorded for this clone. The chain has TRBV19 and TRBJ2-5; 7 bases are shared with TRBD2. Per the germline V gene, CDR1 is LNHDA and CDR2 is SQIVND (reference sequence). The CDR3 extends over 15 amino acids. The ends lost 1 base at V and 5 bases at J; junction bases unmatched: 7. The chain's CDR3 is CASSIATSPHETQYF. CDR3 DNA: TGTGCCAGTAGTATAGCGACTAGCCCGCACGAGACCCAGTACTTC.

The CDR3 sequence is CASSPSSPLYEQYF. As DNA, the CDR3 is TGTGCCAGCAGCCCCTCATCCCCTCTCTACGAGCAGTACTTC. The genes are TRBV9 and TRBJ2-7; D is ambiguous. The V and J ends lost 4 bases and 3 bases respectively, with 14 bases between them. The CDR3 consists of 14 residues. Germline loops: CDR1 SGDLS, CDR2 YYNGEE. The full variable domain, rest sourced from reference TRBV9 and TRBJ2-7, is DSGVTQTPKHLITATGQRVTLRCSPRSGDLSVYWYQQSLDQGLQFLIQYYNGEERAKGNILERFSAQQFPDLHSELNLSSLELGDSALYFCASSPSSPLYEQYFGPGTRLTVT.

The gene calls are TRBV28 and TRBJ2-3; TRBD2 matches at 8 bases. V lost 5 bases and J lost 2; bases outside the gene matches: 12. The CDR3 is 17 amino acids. In germline, CDR1 is MDHEN, CDR2 SYDVKM. In DNA form, the CDR3 reads TGTGCCAGCAGTGCAAGCGGGGGCCTATCTCCCACAGATACGCAGTATTTT. Residues: CASSASGGLSPTDTQYF.

The genes are TRBV29-1 and TRBJ2-2, with D perhaps assigned TRBD1 or TRBD2 (6 bases each). This CDR3 comprises 13 residues. The V end was cut by 4 bases, the J end by 7 bases, with 13 bases between. CDR1 and CDR2 from the germline V gene are SQVTM and ANQGSEA. CDR3 sequence (DNA): TGCAGCGTTGCGGGGGCAGTAAGCGGGGAGCTGTTTTTT. This encodes CSVAGAVSGELFF.

The V and J genes are TRBV19 and TRBJ2-1; 11 positions match TRBD2. V lost 6 bases to trimming and J lost 3 bases; unmatched junction nucleotides: 4. Germline V gives CDR1 LNHDA, CDR2 SQIVND (reference sequence). The CDR3 extends over 15 amino acids. In nucleotides, the CDR3 is TGTGCCAGTAGCCAGACTAGCGGGGACTACAATGAGCAGTTCTTC. This gives the protein CASSQTSGDYNEQFF.

This clone has just one count. The rearrangement links TRBV2 to TRBJ1-2, with D perhaps TRBD1 (5 bases). Germline loops: CDR1 SNHLY, CDR2 FYNNEI. Trimming took 2 bases from V and 0 from J, leaving 16 bases between them. This CDR3 contains 17 residues. This chain's CDR3 is CASSETPFGTANYGYTF. CDR3 DNA sequence: TGTGCCAGCAGTGAAACCCCCTTCGGGACGGCTAACTATGGCTACACCTTC.

This chain links TRBV9 with TRBJ2-1; D uncertain. This CDR3 has 13 residues. Looked up from germline, CDR1 is SGDLS and CDR2 is YYNGEE. V gave up 3 bases and J gave up 3 bases, with 7 bases separating them. The DNA for the CDR3 is TGTGCCAGCAGCGCTTCAGACTACAATGAGCAGTTCTTC. Translating gives CASSASDYNEQFF.

The chain joins TRBV6-5 to TRBJ2-7, with D tentatively TRBD1 (6 bases). V was shortened by 5 bases and J by 0 bases, with 11 bases between the two germline ends. The CDR3 loop spans 14 amino acids. Germline V gives CDR1 MNHEY, CDR2 SVGAGI. In DNA, the CDR3 is TGTGCCAGCAGTCATCGGACAGTCTCCTACGAGCAGTACTTC. This sequence encodes CASSHRTVSYEQYF.

The CDR3 is CASSSSEGAQYF. The CDR3 DNA is TGTGCCAGCAGCTCCTCAGAAGGAGCGCAGTATTTT. V is TRBV13 and J is TRBJ2-3; no firm D call. The CDR3 runs 12 residues. Trimming left V 4 bases short and J 10 bases short, with 12 bases between. Looked up from germline, CDR1 is PRHDT and CDR2 is FYEKMQ (reference sequence). The variable domain in full, completed from reference TRBV13 and TRBJ2-3, reads AAGVIQSPRHLIKEKRETATLKCYPIPRHDTVYWYQQGPGQDPQFLISFYEKMQSDKGSIPDRFSAQQFSDYHSELNMSSLELGDSALYFCASSSSEGAQYFGPGTRLTVL.